This TCR beta chain is drawn from a study of blood T cell repertoires in COVID-19. Overall study context: COVID-19 samples, acute and convalescent, were from the United States, Italy and Spain. Nucleic acid was either cDNA or gDNA, and it came from T cells, B-cell-depleted T cells, or PBMCs.

The CDR3 loop spans 14 amino acids. With V trimmed by 5 bases and J by 0 bases, 4 bases remained unmatched. The germline gives CDR1 MNHEY, CDR2 SMNVEV (reference sequence). In the original processing: Reference gene primer amplification yielded estimated nucleated cell counts. Clones were sequenced by immunoSEQ multiplex PCR, and TCRdb holds only the in-frame ones, with some missing. From that table come the V and J calls and clone size; the DNA was used to work out D and trimming. The data show tens of thousands of clones, over 70% seen once. The clonotype originates from a man in his fifties or sixties with active COVID-19. Material for sequencing was peripheral blood. The rearrangement uses TRBV27 and TRBJ2-7; TRBD1 matches at 7 bases. The CDR3 spells CASSQGQASYEQYF. The DNA of the CDR3 is TGTGCCAGCAGTCAAGGACAGGCCTCCTACGAGCAGTACTTC.